One and the same sample provided the 27 T cell receptor beta chains below, sequenced in a study of T cell repertoires in cytomegalovirus infection. TCRdb analysed the reads with MiXCR anew, one entry per CDR3 protein. Altogether fewer than 80,000 distinct CDR3 sequences are present, less than 4.5% being singletons, with the ten largest covering under 6%. Sample: PBMCs. Source of these receptors: a human donor in good health (CMV status not recorded). Some clones in this sample may be carry-over from other donors' samples.

This clonotype was seen only a few times. V and J are TRBV6-2 or TRBV6-3 and TRBJ2-3; D ambiguous. V was clipped by 6 bases and J by 6 bases, with 19 bases between them. The CDR3 is made up of 15 amino acids. The germline gives CDR1 MNHEY, CDR2 SVGEGT. CDR3 amino acids: CASRQGPASADTQYF. CDR3 coding DNA: TGTGCCAGCAGGCAAGGGCCAGCCAGTGCGGATACGCAGTATTTT.

Many counts were recorded for this clonotype. The V call is TRBV7-8, the J call TRBJ2-3, with D tentatively TRBD1 (5 bases). Germline assignment: CDR1 SGHVS and CDR2 FQNEAQ. V lost 4 bases, J lost 0 bases, and 8 bases lay in between. This CDR3 has 14 residues. CDR3 in amino acids: CASSSTDSTDTQYF. Written as DNA, the CDR3 is TGTGCCAGCAGCTCGACAGATAGCACAGATACGCAGTATTTT.

This clonotype was found a few times. The V call is TRBV20-1, the J call TRBJ2-5; D is uncertain. This CDR3 has 14 residues. With 3 bases removed from V and 1 base from J, the gap between germline ends came to 12 bases. Germline CDR1 DFQATT, CDR2 SNEGSKA (reference sequence). The CDR3 DNA follows: TGCAGTGCTAGCCCCTATTACAGCCAAGAGACCCAGTACTTC. As protein: CSASPYYSQETQYF.

This clonotype has a count of ten or more. This chain joins TRBV28 and TRBJ1-4; weak D call: TRBD1 (5 bases). The ends were cut back, 5 bases at V and 8 bases at J, with 12 bases in the middle. Germline loops: CDR1 MDHEN, CDR2 SYDVKM. CDR3 length: 13 amino acids. This CDR3 reads CASSPQEREKLFF. Written as DNA, the CDR3 is TGTGCCAGCAGTCCACAGGAGAGGGAAAAACTGTTTTTT. The full variable domain, completed using reference TRBV28 and TRBJ1-4, is DVKVTQSSRYLVKRTGEKVFLECVQDMDHENMFWYRQDPGLGLRLIYFSYDVKMKEKGDIPEGYSVSREKKERFSLILESASTNQTSMYLCASSPQEREKLFFGSGTQLSVL.

This clonotype occurred many times. CDR3 nucleotide sequence: TGTGCCAGCAGTTACGGTATGGCAGAGAGCACAGATACGCAGTATTTT. Translation: CASSYGMAESTDTQYF. The V call is TRBV6-2 or TRBV6-3, the J call TRBJ2-3; D uncertain. The CDR3 has 16 amino acids. Per the germline V gene, CDR1 is MNHEY and CDR2 is SVGEGT. V was cut by 2 bases and J by 0 bases, with 12 bases left in between.

In its sample, this clonotype was seen many times. The chain combines TRBV19 with TRBJ1-2, with D uncertain. Germline-derived CDR1 and CDR2 are LNHDA and SQIVND (reference sequence). This CDR3 comprises 17 residues. The V end lost 10 bases, the J end lost 8 bases, and 32 bases lay between the germline ends. In DNA form, the CDR3 reads TGTGCCACCCCGTACGATGCCCCCCTACTAACTATGGAGGGCTACACCTTC. Amino acid sequence: CATPYDAPLLTMEGYTF.

This clonotype was seen at least ten times. The chain carries TRBV12-5 and TRBJ2-3; D is unresolved. This CDR3 contains 12 residues. Germline values: CDR1 LGHNT, CDR2 FRNRAP. V lost 4 bases, J lost 3 bases, and 5 bases lay in between. The CDR3 protein is CASGSTTDTQYF. As DNA, the CDR3 is TGTGCTAGTGGTTCCACTACAGATACGCAGTATTTT.

This clonotype was counted ten times or more. This chain connects TRBV5-4 to TRBJ1-5, with D maybe TRBD1 (5 bases). CDR1 is SGHNT, CDR2 YYREEE, per germline (reference sequence). V dropped 1 base and J dropped 4 bases, with 12 bases sitting between them. There are 15 residues in the CDR3. The CDR3 loop reads CASSLWGSGNQPQHF. DNA of the CDR3: TGTGCCAGCAGCTTGTGGGGCTCGGGGAATCAGCCCCAGCATTTT.

This clonotype was seen ten or more times. The chain carries TRBV19 and TRBJ1-5; 8 nucleotides align to TRBD1. This CDR3 has 14 residues. CDR1 is LNHDA, CDR2 SQIVND, per germline (reference sequence). The trim removed 4 bases at V and 5 bases at J, leaving 4 bases unmatched. The CDR3 spells CASSNQGADQPQHF. The CDR3 nucleotides read TGTGCCAGTAGTAACCAGGGGGCCGATCAGCCCCAGCATTTT.

This clonotype was counted many times. This chain uses TRBV6-5 with TRBJ1-2, with TRBD1 identical over 10 bases. Unmatched junction bases numbered 8, after V lost 1 base and J lost 6 bases. Germline lookup yields CDR1 MNHEY and CDR2 SVGAGI. The CDR3 totals 16 residues. CDR3 DNA: TGTGCCAGCAGTTACTTGGGGGACAGGGGATCCGATGGCTACACCTTC. Amino acids: CASSYLGDRGSDGYTF.

This clonotype was recorded many times. V gene TRBV7-2 combines with J gene TRBJ2-3; TRBD2 matches at 9 bases. The CDR3 extends over 15 amino acids. V lost 8 bases and J lost 5; bases outside the gene matches: 11. The germline gives CDR1 SGHTA, CDR2 FQGNSA. CDR3 sequence reads: CASCGTSHRIDTQYF. CDR3 DNA: TGTGCCAGCTGCGGGACTAGCCACCGCATAGATACGCAGTATTTT.

This clonotype was seen many times. The chain carries TRBV3-1 and TRBJ2-1, with 10 bases lining up with TRBD2. Germline values: CDR1 LGHDT, CDR2 YNNKEL (reference sequence). Trimming removed 6 bases from V and 8 bases from J; junction bases left unmatched: 4. The CDR3 is 13 amino acids. As DNA, the CDR3 is TGTGCCAGCAGTAGCGGGGGGAACCATGAGCAGTTCTTC. It is translated as CASSSGGNHEQFF.

The sample holds many counts of this clonotype. The chain uses TRBV28 and TRBJ2-7; TRBD1 might be the D (6 bases). V was shortened by 8 bases and J by 0 bases, with 11 bases between the two germline ends. CDR1 is MDHEN and CDR2 is SYDVKM in the germline V gene. The CDR3 contains 13 residues. In DNA form, the CDR3 reads TGTGCCAGCGAGGACAGCAACTCCTACGAGCAGTACTTC. It translates to CASEDSNSYEQYF.

This clonotype is a singleton in its sample. In this CDR3 the conserved last residue, phenylalanine or tryptophan, is missing, so a read error is likely. The J gene is TRBJ2-7, the V gene TRBV6-5; D may be TRBD2 (5 bases). CDR1 and CDR2 from the germline V gene are MNHEY and SVGAGI. Trimming removed 8 bases from V and 7 bases from J, with 21 bases in between. The CDR3 runs to 14 residues. The CDR3 DNA is TGTGCCAGCCGTTCCGGGGAATCCCGAGGGGAGCAGTACTTA. It yields the protein CASRSGESRGEQYL.

This clonotype was found many times. The rearrangement uses TRBV7-2 and TRBJ2-7; D possibly corresponds to TRBD1 (6 bases). This CDR3 contains 13 residues. V shed 5 bases and J shed 7 bases, with 15 bases lying between them. Germline-derived CDR1 and CDR2 are SGHTA and FQGNSA. CDR3 coding DNA: TGTGCCAGCAGCATAGAGGGGGTCGGGGAGCAGTACTTC. Residues: CASSIEGVGEQYF.

Many counts were recorded for this clonotype. The V gene is TRBV20-1, the J gene TRBJ1-1, with D hard to call. V lost 0 bases and J lost 1, with 12 bases in between. The germline V gene encodes CDR1 DFQATT and CDR2 SNEGSKA (reference sequence). The CDR3 totals 15 residues. The CDR3 nucleotides are TGCAGTGCTAGAGATCGCCGTCTTGGGAACACTGAAGCTTTCTTT. It encodes CSARDRRLGNTEAFF.

This clonotype occurred many times. The chain employs TRBV6-2 or TRBV6-3 and TRBJ2-3; D is possibly TRBD2 (6 bases). With 6 bases removed from V and 0 bases from J, the gap between germline ends came to 13 bases. Germline values: CDR1 MNHEY, CDR2 SVGEGT. The CDR3 sequence is 15 residues long. The CDR3 DNA reads TGTGCCAGCAGAAAAGGGAGCGGGAGCACAGATACGCAGTATTTT. Translated, it gives CASRKGSGSTDTQYF.

This clonotype has ten or more counts. This chain joins TRBV7-2 and TRBJ2-3, with D perhaps matching TRBD1 (5 bases). The CDR3 spans 14 residues. V dropped 5 bases and J dropped 6 bases, with 15 bases sitting between them. Germline V gene lookup returns CDR1 SGHTA and CDR2 FQGNSA. In nucleotides, the CDR3 is TGTGCCAGCAGCCTCCGGCCCAAGGGGGATACGCAGTATTTT. Amino acids: CASSLRPKGDTQYF.

This clonotype is a singleton in its sample. This clone may be a read error of a much larger clone one base away. This chain links TRBV11-2 with TRBJ2-7; D remains unclear. This CDR3 has 14 amino acids. Trimming cost V 5 bases and J 2 bases, with 13 bases left between them. Germline-derived CDR1 and CDR2 are SGHAT and FQNNGV. The CDR3 sequence: CASSPLPQPYEQYF. The CDR3 nucleotides read TGTGCCAGCAGCCCTTTGCCGCAACCCTACGAGCAGTACTTC.

This clonotype was picked up many times. The chain is built from TRBV7-7 and TRBJ2-5; 8 bases map to TRBD1. Germline values: CDR1 SSHAT, CDR2 FNYEAQ (reference sequence). V trimming: 2 bases; J trimming: 1 base; junction bases outside the gene matches: 12. This CDR3 has 18 amino acids. The CDR3 nucleotides are TGTGCCAGCAGCTTAAGGGCAGGGGGCCGAACCTTCCAAGAGACCCAGTACTTC. It is translated as CASSLRAGGRTFQETQYF.

This clonotype came up many times. The chain is built from TRBV4-2 and TRBJ1-2, with D unclear. The V and J ends lost 0 bases and 8 bases respectively, with 13 bases between them. The CDR3 contains 14 residues. Germline loops: CDR1 LGHNA, CDR2 YNFKEQ. CDR3 sequence reads: CASSQDPSGIGYTF. The DNA for the CDR3 is TGTGCCAGCAGCCAAGACCCTTCCGGGATCGGCTACACCTTC.

This clonotype was found many times. V usage is TRBV7-2 and J usage is TRBJ2-4; D is possibly TRBD2 (5 bases). Trimming pared 7 bases from V and 2 bases from J, leaving 9 bases between. CDR3 length equals 13 residues. The V gene's germline CDR1 is SGHTA and CDR2 FQGNSA. CDR3 residues: CASTGETKNIQYF. The CDR3, as DNA: TGTGCCAGCACCGGGGAAACCAAAAACATTCAGTACTTC.

This clonotype was seen repeatedly, ten times or more. The V call is TRBV20-1, the J call TRBJ1-2; 7 bases are a match to TRBD1. There are 13 residues in the CDR3. Germline values: CDR1 DFQATT, CDR2 SNEGSKA (reference sequence). V lost 3 bases, J lost 0 bases, and 1 base stayed unmatched. The CDR3 nucleotides are TGCAGTGCTAGGACAGGGTCTAACTATGGCTACACCTTC. It specifies CSARTGSNYGYTF.

This clonotype was detected many times. J is TRBJ1-5 and V is TRBV19; tentative D call: TRBD1 (6 bases). This CDR3 comprises 14 residues. V was trimmed by 7 bases and J by 6 bases, leaving 16 bases between them. The germline V gene encodes CDR1 LNHDA and CDR2 SQIVND (reference sequence). The CDR3 DNA is TGTGCCAGTAAGGAACAGGGCCGCGCTCAGCCCCAGCATTTT. Translating it yields CASKEQGRAQPQHF.

This clonotype was seen at least ten times. The chain is built from TRBV28 and TRBJ2-7; 9 positions match TRBD1. The germline V gene encodes CDR1 MDHEN and CDR2 SYDVKM. The CDR3 length is 14 residues. V lost 11 bases and J lost 4; bases outside the gene matches: 12. The CDR3 here is CAVAATGGTYEQYF. CDR3 nucleotide sequence: TGTGCCGTCGCAGCGACAGGGGGAACGTACGAGCAGTACTTC.

Regarding this clonotype: A much larger clone sits a single nucleotide away, making a read error possible. The rearrangement uses TRBV7-6 and TRBJ2-3; no clear D. This CDR3 is built from 13 residues. Germline-derived CDR1 and CDR2 are SGHVS and FNYEAQ. The CDR3 bases are TGTGCCAACAGCCCCCCTATCCCAGATACGCAGTATTTT. Residues: CANSPPIPDTQYF.

This clonotype was found many times. This sequence joins TRBV30 and TRBJ2-1, with 7 positions matching TRBD2. V dropped 0 bases and J dropped 5; count of bases not matched to a gene: 4. The CDR3 is 14 residues long. From germline, CDR1 is GTSNPN and CDR2 SVGIG (reference sequence). This chain's CDR3 is CAWSVRGSHNEQFF. The CDR3 region has the DNA TGTGCCTGGAGTGTGCGGGGGAGTCACAATGAGCAGTTCTTC.